This entry describes one T cell receptor beta chain. This entry comes from a study of control samples from healthy donors and cancer patients. V gave up 2 bases and J gave up 4 bases, with 11 bases separating them. CDR3 length equals 14 residues. Germline CDR1 MDHEN, CDR2 SYDVKM. The data were produced by immunoSEQ multiplex PCR, yet TCRdb's version contains in-frame clones alone and is incomplete. The sample includes about 120,000 clones, roughly 92% of them seen just once. This chain connects TRBV28 to TRBJ1-2; D possibly corresponds to TRBD1 (5 bases). The receptor comes from a woman aged 18-29 years in good health. Specimen: blood. This CDR3 is CASSLGRVLYGYTF. The CDR3 DNA reads TGTGCCAGCAGTTTAGGCAGGGTCCTCTATGGCTACACCTTC.